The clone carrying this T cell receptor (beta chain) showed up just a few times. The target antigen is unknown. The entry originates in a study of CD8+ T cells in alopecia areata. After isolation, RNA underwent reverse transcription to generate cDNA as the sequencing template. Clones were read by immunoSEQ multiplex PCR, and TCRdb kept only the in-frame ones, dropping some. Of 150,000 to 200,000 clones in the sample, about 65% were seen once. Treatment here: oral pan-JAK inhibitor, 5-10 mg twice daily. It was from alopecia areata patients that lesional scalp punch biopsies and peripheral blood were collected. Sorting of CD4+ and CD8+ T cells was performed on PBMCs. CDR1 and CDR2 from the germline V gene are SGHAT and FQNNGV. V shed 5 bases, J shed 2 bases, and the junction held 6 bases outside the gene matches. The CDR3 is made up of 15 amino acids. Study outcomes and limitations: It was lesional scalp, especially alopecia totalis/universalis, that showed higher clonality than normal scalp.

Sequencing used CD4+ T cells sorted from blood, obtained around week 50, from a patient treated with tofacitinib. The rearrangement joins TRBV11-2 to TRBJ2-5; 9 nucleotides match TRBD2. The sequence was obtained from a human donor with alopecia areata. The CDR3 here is CASSQLAGNQETQYF. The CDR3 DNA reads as TGTGCCAGCAGCCAGCTAGCGGGGAATCAAGAGACCCAGTACTTC.